This TCR beta chain was identified during a study of siplizumab effects on memory and regulatory T cells. TCRdb's copy holds only in-frame clones and misses some; the assay was immunoSEQ multiplex PCR. The sample has about 52,000 clones; roughly 97% are singletons. As regards this clone: Its specificity is unknown.

Overall study findings and caveats: No assignable naive or memory phenotype existed for roughly 80-97% of proliferating CD4+ or CD8+ clones.

This CDR3 is 14 amino acids long. Germline trimming cut 2 bases from V and 7 bases from J; bases unmatched to any gene: 4. Germline CDR1 is SEHNR and CDR2 is FQNEAQ (reference sequence). Sequenced: naive CD4+ T cells sorted from blood. The clonotype was recovered from a human donor in good health. The rearrangement links TRBV7-9 to TRBJ1-4, with 7 positions matching TRBD1. CDR3 DNA sequence: TGTGCCAGCAGCTTACCGCAGGGGGGTGAAAAACTGTTTTTT. Its protein is CASSLPQGGEKLFF.